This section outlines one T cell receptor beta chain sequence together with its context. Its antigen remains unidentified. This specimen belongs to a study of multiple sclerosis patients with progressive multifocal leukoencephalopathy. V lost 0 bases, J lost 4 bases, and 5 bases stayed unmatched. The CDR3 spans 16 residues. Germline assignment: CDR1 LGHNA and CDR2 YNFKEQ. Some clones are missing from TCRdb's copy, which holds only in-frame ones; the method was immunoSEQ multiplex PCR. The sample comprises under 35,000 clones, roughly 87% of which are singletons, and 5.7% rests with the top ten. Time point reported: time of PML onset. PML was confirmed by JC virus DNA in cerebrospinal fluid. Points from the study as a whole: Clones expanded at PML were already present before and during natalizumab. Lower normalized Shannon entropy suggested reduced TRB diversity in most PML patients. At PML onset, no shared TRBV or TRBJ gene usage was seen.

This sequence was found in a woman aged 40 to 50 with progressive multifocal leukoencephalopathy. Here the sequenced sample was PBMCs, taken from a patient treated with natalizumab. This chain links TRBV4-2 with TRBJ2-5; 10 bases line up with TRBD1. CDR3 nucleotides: TGTGCCAGCAGCCAAGAGGCGACAGGGGGCGCAGAGACCCAGTACTTC. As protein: CASSQEATGGAETQYF.